Listed below are T cell receptor beta chains from one sample, sequenced in a study of T-cell reconstitution after alpha-beta-depleted transplantation in children. One entry per CDR3 protein, called by TCRdb with MiXCR from the PCR reads. The top ten hold about 5.9% of the sample, which has over 150,000 distinct CDR3 sequences, approximately 7% seen once. This specimen consisted of PBMCs, obtained before TCRalphabeta/CD19-depleted stem cell transplant. The source is a boy between 2 and 10 years old with acute lymphoblastic leukemia, due to receive a stem cell transplant. CDR3s include the opening cysteine and the closing phenylalanine or tryptophan. A D gene is named only where the DNA matches it firmly. Clone size is not always given. Where it is, it says once, few, many or a class for expanded clones.

cdr3_nt,cdr3_aa,j_call,clone_size,d_call,v_call
TGTGCCAGCAGCTATCTGGGACTAGCGGGGGGGAACACAGATACGCAGTATTTT,CASSYLGLAGGNTDTQYF,TRBJ2-3,few,TRBD2,TRBV11-2
TGCAGTGCTAACAGGGTTGGAACCGGGGAGCTGTTTTTT,CSANRVGTGELFF,TRBJ2-2,NA,NA,TRBV20-1
TGTGCCAGCAGCTTGGCTGGCGGGGGGGCTTTGACAGATACGCAGTATTTT,CASSLAGGGALTDTQYF,TRBJ2-3,NA,TRBD2,TRBV5-8
TGTGCCAGCAGTGTACAGGGGCCCGACACCGGGGAGCTGTTTTTT,CASSVQGPDTGELFF,TRBJ2-2,many,TRBD1,TRBV6-1
TGTGCCAGCAATCCGTCGGGGGCATTCACAGATACGCAGTATTTT,CASNPSGAFTDTQYF,TRBJ2-3,many,NA,TRBV6-2/TRBV6-3
TGCGCCAGCAGCGTAGGGGCGGACGAGCAGTACTTC,CASSVGADEQYF,TRBJ2-7,many,NA,TRBV5-1
TGTGCCAGCAGCCCCGGGCTAGCCGCCGAGGGCGGGGAGCTGTTTTTT,CASSPGLAAEGGELFF,TRBJ2-2,once,NA,TRBV11-2
TGCGCCAGCAGCTTGGAGGGCCAGGGGGCAGATGAGCAGTTCTTC,CASSLEGQGADEQFF,TRBJ2-1,many,TRBD1,TRBV5-1
TGTGCCAGCAGCTTATCAGGGGGATCACCGCAAGATACGCAGTATTTT,CASSLSGGSPQDTQYF,TRBJ2-3,NA,TRBD1,TRBV7-2
TGTGCCAGCAGCACATCTAGCGGATCCTACAATGAGCAGTTCTTC,CASSTSSGSYNEQFF,TRBJ2-1,many,TRBD2,TRBV7-2
TGTGCCAGCTCGCAACAGGGTAGGAAGGAGACCCAGTACTTC,CASSQQGRKETQYF,TRBJ2-5,many,NA,TRBV7-9
TGTGCCAGCAGCTCACCTGCCGGGAGGAATGAGCAGTTCTTC,CASSSPAGRNEQFF,TRBJ2-1,NA,TRBD2,TRBV5-4